This T cell receptor (beta chain) was obtained from a study of identifying expanded T cells in peripheral blood. Findings and caveats of the study: About 1.2 clones differed between technical replicates, versus roughly 16 and 20 over time. Variance in clone template counts between approximately two-week samples significantly increased with total template count across all healthy donors.

TCRdb's copy holds only in-frame clones and misses some; the assay was immunoSEQ multiplex PCR. The table has some 81,000 clones, roughly four fifths seen once. Germline assignment: CDR1 SGHDT and CDR2 YYEEEE. This CDR3 has 13 residues. The V gene lost 0 bases and the J gene lost 4 bases, with 7 bases spanning the gap. In this sample, this clone turned up many times. What it binds is not known. During the collection period, no donor immune events like infections were recorded. The genes are TRBV5-6 and TRBJ1-2; TRBD1 might be the D (5 bases). Input material: blood. The receptor's source is a person between 18 and 70 years old in good health. The CDR3 DNA reads as TGTGCCAGCAGCTTGGTAACAGGCTATGGCTACACCTTC. It codes for CASSLVTGYGYTF.